Listed below are T cell receptor beta chains from one sample, sequenced in a study of cytomegalovirus exposure and HLA in healthy donors. Profiled with immunoSEQ multiplex PCR; TCRdb holds only in-frame clones, not every one. The sample has under 250,000 clones; around 80% are singletons. What was sequenced was PBMCs. These receptors originate from a woman under 40 in good health and CMV-seropositive. Both conserved end residues are part of each CDR3. D genes are given only for firm matches. Clone size is shown for a subset of rows, as once, few, many or a class of expanded clone.

-	TRBV7-2	TRBJ2-7	few	TGTGCCAGCAGCTTAGCACTAGCCTACGAGCAGTACTTC	CASSLALAYEQYF
TRBD2	TRBV25-1	TRBJ2-1	-	TGTGCCAGCAGCCTCGGACTAGGCTACATCAATGAGCAGTTCTTC	CASSLGLGYINEQFF
-	TRBV18	TRBJ2-7	-	TGTGCCAGCTCAGCCTCGGCCTACGAGCAGTACTTC	CASSASAYEQYF
TRBD1	TRBV4-3	TRBJ2-2	-	TGCGCCAGCAGCCAAGACTGGACAGGGCCTCGGACCGGGGAGCTGTTTTTT	CASSQDWTGPRTGELFF
-	TRBV5-1	TRBJ1-2	-	TGCGCCAGCAGCTTGTCCCTGGGAGGGGGCTACACCTTC	CASSLSLGGGYTF
TRBD1	TRBV4-3	TRBJ1-2	-	TGCGCCAGCAGCCAAGATCGAGGGACAGGGGCCGGTGGCGGTGGCTACACCTTC	CASSQDRGTGAGGGGYTF
-	TRBV5-1	TRBJ2-3	-	TGCGCCAGCAGGGTCAGTTCCCAGGCAGATACGCAGTATTTT	CASRVSSQADTQYF
-	TRBV5-1	TRBJ1-1	few	TGCGCCAGCAGCTTCGGGGGGATGAACACTGAAGCTTTCTTT	CASSFGGMNTEAFF
TRBD1	TRBV6-1	TRBJ2-7	-	TGTGCCAGCAGTGTAACGGACAGGGGGCACTACGAGCAGTACTTC	CASSVTDRGHYEQYF
TRBD2	TRBV6-1	TRBJ2-3	once	TGTGCCAGCAGTGCGGGACTAGCGGGAACAGATACGCAGTATTTT	CASSAGLAGTDTQYF
-	TRBV7-9	TRBJ2-7	-	TGTGCCAGCAGCTTAGTACCCAGCGAGCAGTACTTC	CASSLVPSEQYF
-	TRBV7-8	TRBJ1-2	-	TGTGCCAGCAGCCCAGACAGCCGCTATGGCTACACCTTC	CASSPDSRYGYTF
TRBD2	TRBV6-5	TRBJ2-1	-	TGTGCCAGCAGTTACGGTGGCGGGAGGGTTGAGCAGTTCTTC	CASSYGGGRVEQFF
-	TRBV28	TRBJ1-2	-	TGTGCCAGCAGTCTTGACAGACTCTATGGCTACACCTTC	CASSLDRLYGYTF
TRBD2	TRBV11-2	TRBJ2-5	-	TGTGCCAGCAGGACTAGCGGGAGTGAGACCCAGTACTTC	CASRTSGSETQYF
TRBD2	TRBV4-1	TRBJ2-1	-	TGCGCCAGCAGCCATTTAGCGGGAGACTACAATGAGCAGTTCTTC	CASSHLAGDYNEQFF
-	TRBV9	TRBJ2-2	-	TGTGCCAGCAGCGTAACTCTCACCGGGGAGCTGTTTTTT	CASSVTLTGELFF
TRBD1	TRBV9	TRBJ1-1	-	TGTGCCAGCAGCATGATACAGGGGGTTGGGAACACTGAAGCTTTCTTT	CASSMIQGVGNTEAFF
TRBD1	TRBV29-1	TRBJ2-1	few	TGCAGCGTCGACGGACAGGGGGACTACAATGAGCAGTTCTTC	CSVDGQGDYNEQFF
-	TRBV5-1	TRBJ1-1	-	TGCGCCAGCAGCTCAGGGTTACCGAACACTGAAGCTTTCTTT	CASSSGLPNTEAFF
TRBD2	TRBV9	TRBJ2-1	-	TGTGCCAGCAGCGTAGGGGGACTAGCTCTGGATGAGCAGTTCTTC	CASSVGGLALDEQFF
-	TRBV5-6	TRBJ1-1	-	TGTGCCAGCAGCTTGGGTCGGTCCTGGGAGGCTTTCTTT	CASSLGRSWEAFF
-	TRBV19	TRBJ1-5	-	TGTGCCAGTAATCCTTCGCACAGGCTAGATCAGCCCCAGCATTTT	CASNPSHRLDQPQHF
-	TRBV18	TRBJ2-2	-	TGTGCCAGCTCCCCTATAGGGGTGAACACCGGGGAGCTGTTTTTT	CASSPIGVNTGELFF
TRBD1	TRBV11-3	TRBJ2-5	once	TGTGCCAGCAGCCCTCGGACAGGGGGTGTGGAGACCCAGTACTTC	CASSPRTGGVETQYF
-	TRBV9	TRBJ1-1	-	TGTGCCAGCAGCGTAGATCGGGGGAACACTGAAGCTTTCTTT	CASSVDRGNTEAFF
TRBD2	TRBV19	TRBJ2-3	-	TGTGCCAGTACCTTCGGACTAGCGGGAATCACAGATACGCAGTATTTT	CASTFGLAGITDTQYF
TRBD2	TRBV20-1	TRBJ2-5	-	TGCAGTGTGGGGACTACCAAGACCCAGTACTTC	CSVGTTKTQYF
-	TRBV6-5	TRBJ1-2	-	TGTGCCAGCAGTTACCAACGAGCGGGGGGGGCCGATGGCTACACCTTC	CASSYQRAGGADGYTF
-	TRBV2	TRBJ2-7	few	TGTGCCAGCACGACGGGTGGAGCCTGGATCCTGTACTTC	CASTTGGAWILYF
TRBD1	TRBV5-8	TRBJ2-2	-	TGTGCCAGCAGCTTACCCGGGACAGGGGCCGGGGAGCTGTTTTTT	CASSLPGTGAGELFF
TRBD1	TRBV6-5	TRBJ1-1	-	TGTGCCAGCAGATCAGGGGGCAACACTGAAGCTTTCTTT	CASRSGGNTEAFF
-	TRBV27	TRBJ2-7	-	TGTGCCAGCACCTCGTGGTCACAGGGCCATGTCTACGAGCAGTACTTC	CASTSWSQGHVYEQYF
-	TRBV4-1	TRBJ2-5	-	TGCGCCAGCAGCCAAGATGCGGGCAGCCAAGAGACCCAGTACTTC	CASSQDAGSQETQYF
TRBD2	TRBV9	TRBJ2-5	-	TGTGCCAGCAGCCCGTGGACTAGCGGGGGGGCAGAGACCCAGTACTTC	CASSPWTSGGAETQYF
TRBD1	TRBV15	TRBJ1-4	-	TGTGCCACCAGCAGAGCTAGGGGGCTAGTTGAAAAACTGTTTTTT	CATSRARGLVEKLFF
TRBD1	TRBV5-1	TRBJ2-3	-	TGCGCCAGCAGCCCGGGACAGGGCGGGCTAGGGGGCACAGATACGCAGTATTTT	CASSPGQGGLGGTDTQYF
-	TRBV6-5	TRBJ2-7	-	TGTGCCAGCAGTTTCGACTTGGAGGGCTCCTACGAGCAGTACTTC	CASSFDLEGSYEQYF
TRBD1	TRBV13	TRBJ1-1	-	TGTGCCAGCAGCGACAGGGGGGGTGAAGCTTTCTTT	CASSDRGGEAFF
TRBD1	TRBV11-2	TRBJ1-1	few	TGTGCCAGCAGCACGACAGGGCCCACTGAAGCTTTCTTT	CASSTTGPTEAFF
TRBD1	TRBV11-2	TRBJ2-1	-	TGTGCCAGCAGCCCCAGGGACAGGGGGTTGCTGAAGTCCTACAATGAGCAGTTCTTC	CASSPRDRGLLKSYNEQFF
-	TRBV5-1	TRBJ1-1	-	TGCGCCAGCAGCCTGGACAGCTGGAACACTGAAGCTTTCTTT	CASSLDSWNTEAFF
-	TRBV6-1	TRBJ1-4	-	TGTGCCAGCAGTGAACCCAGACAGCAACCCCCGGAAAAACTGTTTTTT	CASSEPRQQPPEKLFF
-	TRBV10-2	TRBJ2-3	-	TGCGCCAGCAGTGAGAGTAGCGAGGCAGATACGCAGTATTTT	CASSESSEADTQYF
TRBD1	TRBV4-2	TRBJ1-1	-	TGTGCCAGCAGCCAAGGGAGGGGGCAGGGCACTGAAGCTTTCTTT	CASSQGRGQGTEAFF
-	TRBV10-1	TRBJ2-2	-	TGCGCCAGCAGTGAGGAGGGAACCGGGGAGCTGTTTTTT	CASSEEGTGELFF
TRBD2	TRBV10-3	TRBJ2-1	-	TGTGCCATCAGTGAGCCGAACGCTATGGGCGCGGGGGGGAAGCAGTTCTTC	CAISEPNAMGAGGKQFF
TRBD1	TRBV27	TRBJ2-7	-	TGTGCCAGCAGTTTACAGGGGGCTTTCTACGAGCAGTACTTC	CASSLQGAFYEQYF